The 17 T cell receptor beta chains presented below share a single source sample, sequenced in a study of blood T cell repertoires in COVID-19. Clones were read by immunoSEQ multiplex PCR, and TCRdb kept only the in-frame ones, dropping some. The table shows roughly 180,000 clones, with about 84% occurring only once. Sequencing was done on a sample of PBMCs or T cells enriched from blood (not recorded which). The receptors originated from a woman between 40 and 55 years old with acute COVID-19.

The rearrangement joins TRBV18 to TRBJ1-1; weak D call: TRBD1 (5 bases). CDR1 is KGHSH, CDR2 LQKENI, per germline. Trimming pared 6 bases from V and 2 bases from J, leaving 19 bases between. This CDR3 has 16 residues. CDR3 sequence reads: CASSSTIGGTNTEAFF. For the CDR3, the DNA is TGTGCCAGCTCCTCAACCATCGGGGGGACCAACACTGAAGCTTTCTTT.

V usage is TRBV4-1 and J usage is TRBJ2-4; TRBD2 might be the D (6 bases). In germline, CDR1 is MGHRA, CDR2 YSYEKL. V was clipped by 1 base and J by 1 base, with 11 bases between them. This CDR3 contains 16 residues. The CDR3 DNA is TGCGCCAGCAGCCAAGGACTAGAAGGCGCCAAAAACATTCAGTACTTC. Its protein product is CASSQGLEGAKNIQYF.

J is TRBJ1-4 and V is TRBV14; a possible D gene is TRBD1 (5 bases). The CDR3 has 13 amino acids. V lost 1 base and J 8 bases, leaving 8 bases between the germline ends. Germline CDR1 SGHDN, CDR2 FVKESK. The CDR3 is CASSQGGPEKLFF. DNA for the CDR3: TGTGCCAGCAGCCAAGGGGGCCCAGAAAAACTGTTTTTT.

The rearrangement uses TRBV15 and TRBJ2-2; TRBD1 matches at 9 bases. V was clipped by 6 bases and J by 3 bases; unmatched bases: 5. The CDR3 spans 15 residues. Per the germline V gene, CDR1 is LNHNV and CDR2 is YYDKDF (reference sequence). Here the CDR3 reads CATRSGDRDTGELFF. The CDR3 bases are TGTGCCACCAGAAGCGGGGACAGGGACACCGGGGAGCTGTTTTTT.

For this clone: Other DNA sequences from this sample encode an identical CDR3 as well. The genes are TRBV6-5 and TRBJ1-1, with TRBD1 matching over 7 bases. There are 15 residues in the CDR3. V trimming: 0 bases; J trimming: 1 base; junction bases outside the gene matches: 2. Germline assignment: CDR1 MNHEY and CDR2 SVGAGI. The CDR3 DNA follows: TGTGCCAGCAGTTACTCTGGGACAGCGAACACTGAAGCTTTCTTT. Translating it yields CASSYSGTANTEAFF.

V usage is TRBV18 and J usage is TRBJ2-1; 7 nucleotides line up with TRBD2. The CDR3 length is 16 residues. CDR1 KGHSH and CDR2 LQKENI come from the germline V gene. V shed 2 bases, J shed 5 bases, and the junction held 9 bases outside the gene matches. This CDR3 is CASSPEHGLVDNEQFF. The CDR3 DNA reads TGTGCCAGCTCACCAGAACACGGACTAGTCGACAATGAGCAGTTCTTC.

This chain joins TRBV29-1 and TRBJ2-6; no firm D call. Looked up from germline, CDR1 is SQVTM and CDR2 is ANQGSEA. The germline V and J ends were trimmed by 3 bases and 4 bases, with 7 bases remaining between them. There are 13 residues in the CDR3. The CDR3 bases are TGCAGCGTTGACATTCCCGGGGCCAACGTCCTGACTTTC. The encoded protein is CSVDIPGANVLTF. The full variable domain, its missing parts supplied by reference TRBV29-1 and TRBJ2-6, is SAVISQKPSRDICQRGTSLTIQCQVDSQVTMMFWYRQQPGQSLTLIATANQGSEATYESGFVIDKFPISRPNLTFSTLTVSNMSPEDSSIYLCSVDIPGANVLTFGAGSRLTVL.

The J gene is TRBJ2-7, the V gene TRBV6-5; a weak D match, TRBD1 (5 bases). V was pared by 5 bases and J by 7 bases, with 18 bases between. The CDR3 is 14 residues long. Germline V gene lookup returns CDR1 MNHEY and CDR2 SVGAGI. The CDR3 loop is CASSPPPGPEEQYV. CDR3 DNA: TGTGCCAGCAGTCCCCCCCCAGGGCCGGAAGAGCAGTACGTC.

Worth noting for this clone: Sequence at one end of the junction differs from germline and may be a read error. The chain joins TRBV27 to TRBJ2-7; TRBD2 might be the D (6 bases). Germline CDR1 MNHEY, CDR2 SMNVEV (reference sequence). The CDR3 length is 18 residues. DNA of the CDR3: TGTGCCAGCAGTTTGTGGGGCTCGGGACTCAACAAACCCTACGGGCAGTACTTC. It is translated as CASSLWGSGLNKPYGQYF.

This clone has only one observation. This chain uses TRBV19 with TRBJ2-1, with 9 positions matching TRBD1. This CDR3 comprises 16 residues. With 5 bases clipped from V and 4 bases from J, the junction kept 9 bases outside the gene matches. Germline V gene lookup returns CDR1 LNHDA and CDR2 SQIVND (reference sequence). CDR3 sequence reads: CASSVNRGLGYNEQFF. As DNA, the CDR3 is TGTGCCAGTAGTGTAAACAGGGGGCTGGGATACAATGAGCAGTTCTTC.

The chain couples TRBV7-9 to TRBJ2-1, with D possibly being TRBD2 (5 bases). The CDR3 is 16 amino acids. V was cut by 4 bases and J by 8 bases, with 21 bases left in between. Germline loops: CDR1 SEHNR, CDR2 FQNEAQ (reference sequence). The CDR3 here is CASSSEWRRVHYEQFF. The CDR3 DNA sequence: TGTGCCAGCAGCTCCGAATGGCGGCGGGTGCACTATGAGCAGTTCTTC.

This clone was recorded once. The CDR3 nucleotides read TGTGCCAGTAGTCCCGCGGGAGCAGGTACTTCTGAAGCTTTCTTT. Amino acids: CASSPAGAGTSEAFF. The rearrangement links TRBV19 to TRBJ1-1; D uncertain. The V gene lost 5 bases and the J gene lost 6 bases, with 19 bases spanning the gap. Germline CDR1 is LNHDA and CDR2 is SQIVND (reference sequence). This CDR3 has 15 amino acids.

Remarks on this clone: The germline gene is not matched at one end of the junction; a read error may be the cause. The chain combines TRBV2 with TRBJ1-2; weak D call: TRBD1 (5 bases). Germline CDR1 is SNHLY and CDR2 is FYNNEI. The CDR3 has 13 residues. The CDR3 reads CTSLPDPRGSYTF. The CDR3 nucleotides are TGCACTTCTCTCCCTGACCCCCGGGGGAGCTACACCTTC.

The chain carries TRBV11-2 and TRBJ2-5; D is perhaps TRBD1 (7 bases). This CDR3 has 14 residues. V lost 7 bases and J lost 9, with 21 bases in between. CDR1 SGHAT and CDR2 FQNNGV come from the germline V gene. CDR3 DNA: TGTGCCAGCAAGAGAGACAGGGAGGTCGGGTCCCAGTACTTC. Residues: CASKRDREVGSQYF.

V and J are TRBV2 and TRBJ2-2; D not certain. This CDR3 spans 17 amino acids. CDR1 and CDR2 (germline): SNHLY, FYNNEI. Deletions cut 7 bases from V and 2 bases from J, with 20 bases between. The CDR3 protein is CASNPTPPNTNTGELFF. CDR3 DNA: TGTGCCAGCAACCCGACTCCCCCAAATACCAACACCGGGGAGCTGTTTTTT.

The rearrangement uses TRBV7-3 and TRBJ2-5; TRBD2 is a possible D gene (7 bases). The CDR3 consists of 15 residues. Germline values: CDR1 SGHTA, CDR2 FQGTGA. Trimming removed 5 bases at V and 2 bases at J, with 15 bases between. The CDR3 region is CASSPGGHAQETQYF. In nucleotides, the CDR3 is TGTGCCAGCAGCCCGGGGGGACACGCACAAGAGACCCAGTACTTC.

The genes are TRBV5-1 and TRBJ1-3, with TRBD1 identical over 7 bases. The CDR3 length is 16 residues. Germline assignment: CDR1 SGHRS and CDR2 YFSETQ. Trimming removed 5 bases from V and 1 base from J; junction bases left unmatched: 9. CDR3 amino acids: CASSPDRAVSGNTIYF. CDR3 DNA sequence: TGCGCCAGCAGTCCTGACAGGGCAGTATCTGGAAACACCATATATTTT.